The clone carrying this T cell receptor (beta chain) was counted a single time. Its antigen is still unknown. Per germline, CDR1 SGHVS and CDR2 FNYEAQ. Trimming removed 1 base from V and 0 bases from J; junction bases left unmatched: 3. This CDR3 spans 17 amino acids. Here immunoSEQ multiplex PCR was the method, and the copy in TCRdb shows in-frame clones only, minus some. The table shows fewer than 850,000 clones, with roughly 96% occurring only once. Terminally differentiated effector memory CD45RA+ cells were excluded by CCR7 positive selection of CD45RO-negative cells. These data belong to a study of shared clonotypes between healthy human individuals. Study outcomes and limitations: Memory subsets had estimated richness that was generally smaller than that of naive subsets. With few donors, the genetic and exposure-history diversity represented was limited.

The sequenced sample was naive CD8+ T cells sorted from blood. The J gene is TRBJ2-3, the V gene TRBV7-6; 11 nucleotides match TRBD2. This receptor was identified in a man younger than 40 in good health. The DNA of the CDR3 is TGTGCCAGCAGCTTAGGGGGACTAGCGGATAGCACAGATACGCAGTATTTT. It codes for CASSLGGLADSTDTQYF.